This TCR beta chain was recorded in a study of blood T cell repertoires in COVID-19. For the study at large: There were acute and convalescent COVID-19 samples, and they came from the United States, Italy and Spain. The analysed material was cDNA or gDNA that came from T cells, B-cell-depleted T cells, or PBMCs.

The CDR3 spans 16 residues. V gave up 7 bases and J gave up 2 bases, with 17 bases separating them. Germline CDR1 and CDR2: MDHEN and SYDVKM. The authors' processing: Reference gene primer amplification gave nucleated cell count estimates. The assay was immunoSEQ multiplex PCR, and TCRdb's table has in-frame clones only and misses some. That table supplies the V and J calls and clone size; D and trimming were determined from the DNA. The sample has 200,000 to 250,000 clones, roughly 84% seen once. This receptor was obtained from a middle-aged man with active or convalescent COVID-19. This rearrangement joins TRBV28 to TRBJ1-4, with D possibly TRBD1 on 6 matching bases. Sample: peripheral blood. This CDR3 reads CASKATGILTNEKLFF. CDR3 sequence (DNA): TGTGCCAGCAAAGCGACAGGCATTCTGACTAATGAAAAACTGTTTTTT.